Each of the 32 T cell receptor beta chains below was sequenced from the same sample in a study of blood T cell repertoires in COVID-19. TCRdb's copy holds only in-frame clones and misses some; the assay was immunoSEQ multiplex PCR. The table records around 170,000 clones, roughly 87% of them present only once. The sequenced sample was PBMCs or T cells enriched from blood (not recorded which). Source of these receptors: a woman aged 45-65 years who had recovered from COVID-19.

This clone was observed a single time. The V and J genes are TRBV28 and TRBJ2-1; possible D gene TRBD1, 5 bases. Germline CDR1 reads MDHEN; CDR2 reads SYDVKM. This CDR3 has 14 amino acids. V lost 7 bases, J lost 5 bases, and 15 bases lay in between. The CDR3 region has the DNA TGTGCCAGCAATCTCCCAGGGTCGAACAATGAGCAGTTCTTC. It is translated as CASNLPGSNNEQFF.

V is TRBV30 and J is TRBJ1-5, with a weak D call TRBD1 (5 bases). Trimming took 2 bases from V and 7 from J, leaving 12 bases between them. The germline gives CDR1 GTSNPN, CDR2 SVGIG (reference sequence). This CDR3 is 13 amino acids long. The CDR3 nucleotides are TGTGCCTGGAGTCGCAGGGAAAGACAGCCCCAGCATTTT. Its protein product is CAWSRRERQPQHF. Using reference TRBV30 and TRBJ1-5 for the parts outside the CDR3, the full variable domain is SQTIHQWPATLVQPVGSPLSLECTVEGTSNPNLYWYRQAAGRGLQLLFYSVGIGQISSEVPQNLSASRPQDRQFILSSKKLLLSDSGFYLCAWSRRERQPQHFGDGTRLSIL.

In the case of this clone: Relative to the germline gene, one junction end is altered; a read error may explain this. The chain employs TRBV5-6 and TRBJ2-1; 10 bases line up with TRBD2. The CDR3 length is 15 residues. The V gene's germline CDR1 is SGHDT and CDR2 YYEEEE. The CDR3 is CASSLDASGRAITIF. The CDR3 bases are TGTGCCAGCAGCTTGGATGCTAGCGGGAGAGCCATTACGATCTTC. The full variable domain, in which reference TRBV5-6 and TRBJ2-1 provide the parts outside the CDR3, is DAGVTQSPTHLIKTRGQQVTLRCSPKSGHDTVSWYQQALGQGPQFIFQYYEEEERQRGNFPDRFSGHQFPNYSSELNVNALLLGDSALYLCASSLDASGRAITIFGPGTRLTVL.

The chain employs TRBV18 and TRBJ1-1; no definite D call. V was shortened by 4 bases and J by 1 base, with 13 bases between the two germline ends. The CDR3 runs 15 residues. From germline, CDR1 is KGHSH and CDR2 LQKENI. The CDR3 coding sequence is TGTGCCAGCTCACAAAACAGCCCCCAGAACACTGAAGCTTTCTTT. It yields the protein CASSQNSPQNTEAFF.

This clone was found once. The chain recombines TRBV5-1 with TRBJ2-5; 9 bases are a match to TRBD1. Losses at the gene ends were 4 bases for V and 4 bases for J; bases not matched to a gene: 5. Germline values: CDR1 SGHRS, CDR2 YFSETQ. This CDR3 spans 14 amino acids. The CDR3 nucleotides are TGCGCCAGCAGCGCACAGGGGGCCGGAGAGACCCAGTACTTC. Translation gives CASSAQGAGETQYF. Full variable domain (missing parts from reference TRBV5-1 and TRBJ2-5): KAGVTQTPRYLIKTRGQQVTLSCSPISGHRSVSWYQQTPGQGLQFLFEYFSETQRNKGNFPGRFSGRQFSNSRSEMNVSTLELGDSALYLCASSAQGAGETQYFGPGTRLLVL.

The chain carries TRBV2 and TRBJ1-2; the D is unclear. Germline V lookup: CDR1 SNHLY, CDR2 FYNNEI. The CDR3 consists of 14 residues. Trimming shortened V by 5 bases and J by 0 bases, and 10 bases separated the two germline ends. The CDR3 DNA reads TGTGCCAGCAGTCGGGGAACAGCTAACTATGGCTACACCTTC. This codes for CASSRGTANYGYTF.

About this clone itself: The sample contains more than one DNA sequence encoding this CDR3. This sequence joins TRBV5-1 and TRBJ2-3; D is unclear. The CDR3 covers 14 residues. Germline V gene lookup returns CDR1 SGHRS and CDR2 YFSETQ. V lost 0 bases and J lost 0, with 5 bases in between. As DNA, the CDR3 is TGCGCCAGCAGCTTGGGGCTGAGCACAGATACGCAGTATTTT. Its protein product is CASSLGLSTDTQYF.

V usage is TRBV20-1 and J usage is TRBJ2-1; 8 bases are shared with TRBD2. V was pared by 3 bases and J by 7 bases, with 8 bases of the junction left unmatched. The germline gives CDR1 DFQATT, CDR2 SNEGSKA (reference sequence). CDR3 length: 14 residues. This chain's CDR3 is CSASAGGVMNEQFF. The CDR3 nucleotides are TGCAGTGCTAGTGCGGGGGGCGTCATGAATGAGCAGTTCTTC.

This rearrangement joins TRBV7-2 to TRBJ2-7; a possible D gene is TRBD1 (6 bases). This CDR3 is 13 amino acids long. Per germline, CDR1 SGHTA and CDR2 FQGNSA. Trimming removed 1 base from V and 7 bases from J, with 11 bases in between. CDR3 sequence reads: CASSLVQGWEQYF. The CDR3 nucleotides are TGTGCCAGCAGCTTAGTACAGGGTTGGGAGCAGTACTTC.

The V and J genes are TRBV7-8 and TRBJ1-2, with a tentative D call TRBD1 (5 bases). The CDR3 is 13 amino acids. V lost 7 bases and J lost 6, with 15 bases in between. Germline loops: CDR1 SGHVS, CDR2 FQNEAQ. The CDR3 region is CASTLVGGDGYTF. In nucleotides, the CDR3 is TGTGCCAGCACCCTCGTGGGGGGGGATGGCTACACCTTC.

In its sample, this clone was seen once. The chain couples TRBV2 to TRBJ1-5; D ambiguous. The germline gives CDR1 SNHLY, CDR2 FYNNEI. CDR3 length equals 11 residues. The V and J ends lost 5 bases and 9 bases respectively, with 8 bases between them. CDR3: CASSTRGPQHF. The CDR3 nucleotides read TGTGCCAGCAGTACCCGCGGGCCCCAGCATTTT.

The chain is built from TRBV5-1 and TRBJ1-2, with TRBD1 as a possible D gene (5 bases). Germline V gene sequence: CDR1 SGHRS, CDR2 YFSETQ. This CDR3 has 13 amino acids. Trimming shortened V by 5 bases and J by 4 bases, and 12 bases separated the two germline ends. The CDR3 coding sequence is TGCGCCAGCAGACAGGACATAATCTATGGCTACACCTTC. Protein sequence: CASRQDIIYGYTF.

The rearrangement joins TRBV2 to TRBJ1-5; D may be TRBD1 (6 bases). Germline V gives CDR1 SNHLY, CDR2 FYNNEI. V was clipped by 0 bases and J by 6 bases, with 12 bases between them. CDR3 length: 15 residues. CDR3: CASSEAEGVGQPQHF. The CDR3 DNA sequence: TGTGCCAGCAGTGAAGCCGAGGGGGTGGGTCAGCCCCAGCATTTT.

J is TRBJ1-1 and V is TRBV4-1, with 10 bases lining up with TRBD1. Germline lookup yields CDR1 MGHRA and CDR2 YSYEKL. The CDR3 is 15 amino acids. The junction had 8 bases not matched to a gene; V was cut back by 3 bases and J by 7 bases. The CDR3 is CASSHRVRDRGEAFF. CDR3 DNA sequence: TGCGCCAGCAGCCATAGAGTAAGGGACAGGGGTGAAGCTTTCTTT.

The chain is built from TRBV11-2 and TRBJ1-6; TRBD1 matches 7 bases. The CDR3 has 14 residues. Germline V gives CDR1 SGHAT, CDR2 FQNNGV. Trimming cost V 1 base and J 9 bases; bases outside gene matches: 3. This CDR3 reads CASSLVQGISPLHF. CDR3 DNA: TGTGCCAGCAGCTTAGTACAGGGGATTTCACCCCTCCACTTT.

A single count supports this clone. DNA for the CDR3: TGTGCCAGCAGCCAAGTCGGGGAGGACTATGGCTACACCTTC. Amino acid sequence: CASSQVGEDYGYTF. The J gene is TRBJ1-2, the V gene TRBV3-1 (or the pseudogene TRBV3-2); no reliable D call. This CDR3 spans 14 amino acids. Germline lookup yields CDR1 LGHDT and CDR2 YNNKEL (reference sequence). Trimming cost V 1 base and J 3 bases, with 9 bases left between them.

V is TRBV28 and J is TRBJ1-6; D gene ambiguous. Germline values: CDR1 MDHEN, CDR2 SYDVKM. This CDR3 has 12 amino acids. The V end lost 6 bases, the J end lost 6 bases, and 6 bases lay between the germline ends. The DNA of the CDR3 is TGTGCCAGCAGAGCTTCTAATTCACCCCTCCACTTT. It encodes CASRASNSPLHF.

The chain is built from TRBV7-6 and TRBJ1-2; 7 nucleotides align to TRBD1. Germline V gene sequence: CDR1 SGHVS, CDR2 FNYEAQ. V trimming: 5 bases; J trimming: 3 bases; junction bases outside the gene matches: 9. This CDR3 has 15 residues. The CDR3: CASSPLTGSDYGYTF. CDR3 coding DNA: TGTGCCAGCAGCCCACTGACAGGGTCGGACTATGGCTACACCTTC.

This clone was picked up a small number of times. The V and J genes are TRBV7-2 and TRBJ2-5; possible D gene TRBD1, 5 bases. Trimming removed 3 bases at V and 0 bases at J, with 8 bases between. CDR1 and CDR2 (germline): SGHTA, FQGNSA. This CDR3 comprises 14 residues. CDR3 nucleotide sequence: TGTGCCAGCAGCTTCCAGGGATACCAAGAGACCCAGTACTTC. It encodes CASSFQGYQETQYF.

The chain is built from TRBV7-2 and TRBJ2-2, with TRBD2 matching 12 bases. The CDR3 is made up of 16 amino acids. Germline V gives CDR1 SGHTA, CDR2 FQGNSA. The ends lost 5 bases at V and 6 bases at J; junction bases unmatched: 7. The CDR3 nucleotides are TGTGCCAGCAGCCCAAGACTAGCGGGAGTATCCGGGGAGCTGTTTTTT. Its protein product is CASSPRLAGVSGELFF. Full variable domain (missing parts from reference TRBV7-2 and TRBJ2-2): GAGVSQSPSNKVTEKGKDVELRCDPISGHTALYWYRQSLGQGLEFLIYFQGNSAPDKSGLPSDRFSAERTGGSVSTLTIQRTQQEDSAVYLCASSPRLAGVSGELFFGEGSRLTVL.

The chain couples TRBV28 to TRBJ2-7; TRBD2 matches 13 bases. CDR3 length equals 17 residues. Germline values: CDR1 MDHEN, CDR2 SYDVKM. V lost 5 bases to trimming and J lost 1 base; unmatched junction nucleotides: 8. CDR3 in amino acids: CASSGRGGLAGSYEQYF. In DNA form, the CDR3 reads TGTGCCAGCAGTGGACGAGGGGGACTAGCGGGGTCCTACGAGCAGTACTTC.

The chain joins TRBV27 to TRBJ2-1; the D gene is possibly TRBD2 (7 bases). Germline V gene lookup returns CDR1 MNHEY and CDR2 SMNVEV (reference sequence). The CDR3 has 17 amino acids. Trimming removed 5 bases from V and 0 bases from J, with 17 bases in between. This CDR3 is CASSPGGGGSSYNEQFF. The CDR3 DNA is TGTGCCAGCAGTCCTGGGGGGGGCGGGAGCTCCTACAATGAGCAGTTCTTC.

This clone was observed a single time. The chain employs TRBV18 and TRBJ2-1; 11 bases line up with TRBD2. This CDR3 is 17 amino acids long. Germline V gives CDR1 KGHSH, CDR2 LQKENI. With V trimmed by 2 bases and J by 2 bases, 5 bases remained unmatched. The CDR3 here is CASSPTLAGGPYNEQFF. The CDR3 coding sequence is TGTGCCAGCTCACCAACCCTAGCGGGAGGCCCCTACAATGAGCAGTTCTTC.

The chain joins TRBV4-2 to TRBJ2-2, with TRBD1 identical over 11 bases. The CDR3 totals 17 residues. The germline V gene has CDR1 LGHNA and CDR2 YNFKEQ. V trimming: 4 bases; J trimming: 3 bases; junction bases outside the gene matches: 7. The CDR3 is CASSRPGQGEDTGELFF. The CDR3 DNA sequence: TGTGCCAGCAGCCGTCCGGGACAGGGGGAGGACACCGGGGAGCTGTTTTTT.

V and J are TRBV29-1 and TRBJ1-2; D uncertain. Deletions cut 3 bases from V and 2 bases from J, with 4 bases between. This CDR3 has 11 amino acids. The germline V gene has CDR1 SQVTM and CDR2 ANQGSEA. As DNA, the CDR3 is TGCAGCGTTGACGTGAACTATGGCTACACCTTC. Residues: CSVDVNYGYTF.

This clone was recorded only once. The chain links TRBV7-9 to TRBJ1-5, with 7 bases that match TRBD1. The CDR3 sequence is 15 residues long. The V segment lost 4 bases and the J segment 2 bases; nucleotides outside the gene matches: 5. Germline loops: CDR1 SEHNR, CDR2 FQNEAQ (reference sequence). In DNA form, the CDR3 reads TGTGCCAGCAGCTCACGACAGGGAGGCAATCAGCCCCAGCATTTT. Protein: CASSSRQGGNQPQHF.

This chain connects TRBV5-1 to TRBJ2-2, with D perhaps TRBD2 (5 bases). Trimming took 4 bases from V and 5 from J, leaving 9 bases between them. Germline CDR1 reads SGHRS; CDR2 reads YFSETQ. The CDR3 is made up of 13 amino acids. In nucleotides, the CDR3 is TGCGCCAGCAGCACGGGAAATACCGGGGAGCTGTTTTTT. Translated, it gives CASSTGNTGELFF.

The chain uses TRBV12-3 or TRBV12-4 and TRBJ2-5; a weak D match, TRBD2 (6 bases). Trimming removed 1 base from V and 14 bases from J, with 11 bases in between. CDR3 length: 11 residues. As DNA, the CDR3 is TGTGCCAGCAGTTTAGGGAGCGGGTTTTACTTC. As protein: CASSLGSGFYF.

The chain combines TRBV11-3 with TRBJ2-3; TRBD2 matches 9 bases. The CDR3 contains 15 residues. CDR1 SGHNT and CDR2 YENEEA come from the germline V gene. V dropped 5 bases and J dropped 2; count of bases not matched to a gene: 5. CDR3 in DNA: TGTGCCAGCAGCCTGGGGACTAGCATCACAGATACGCAGTATTTT. As protein: CASSLGTSITDTQYF.

The genes are TRBV2 and TRBJ2-1; 7 bases are shared with TRBD1. The J segment lost 6 bases and the V segment lost 7 bases, leaving 9 bases of the junction unmatched. The CDR3 loop spans 14 amino acids. Germline lookup yields CDR1 SNHLY and CDR2 FYNNEI. The CDR3 spells CASKETGSSNEQFF. The CDR3, as DNA: TGTGCCAGCAAAGAGACAGGGTCGAGCAATGAGCAGTTCTTC.

J is TRBJ1-5 and V is TRBV12-3 or TRBV12-4, with D hard to call. Trimming removed 3 bases from V and 6 bases from J, with 6 bases in between. The CDR3 consists of 12 residues. Here the CDR3 DNA reads TGTGCCAGCAGTTTCCGAGGTCAGCCCCAGCATTTT. This sequence encodes CASSFRGQPQHF.

The CDR3 is CASTLGQGGTDTQYF. The CDR3 bases are TGTGCCAGCACCCTGGGACAGGGTGGCACAGATACGCAGTATTTT. This chain connects TRBV6-5 to TRBJ2-3, with 9 bases matching TRBD1. Unmatched junction bases numbered 6, after V lost 7 bases and J lost 1 base. Germline CDR1 MNHEY, CDR2 SVGAGI. The CDR3 is 15 amino acids.